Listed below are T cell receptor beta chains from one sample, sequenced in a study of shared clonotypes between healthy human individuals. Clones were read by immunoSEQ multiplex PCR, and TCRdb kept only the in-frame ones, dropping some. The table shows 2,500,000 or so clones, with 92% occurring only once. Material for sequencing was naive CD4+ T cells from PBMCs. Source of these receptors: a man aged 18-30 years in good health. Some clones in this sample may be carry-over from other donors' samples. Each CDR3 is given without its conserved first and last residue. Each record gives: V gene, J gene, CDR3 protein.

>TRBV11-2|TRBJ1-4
ASSNRQATNEKLF
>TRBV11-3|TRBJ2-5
ASSSDAGGGTQY
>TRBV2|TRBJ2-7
ASTGQGSYYEQY
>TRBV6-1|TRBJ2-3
ASSEFRRRVEDTQY
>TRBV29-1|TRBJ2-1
SVADIRDWAYNEQF
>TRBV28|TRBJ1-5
ASSLAGQPQH
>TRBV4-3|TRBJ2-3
ASSQRSRLGGASTDTQY
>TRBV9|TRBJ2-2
ASSARGGQVGTGELF
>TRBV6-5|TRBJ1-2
ASSRDRRNYGYT
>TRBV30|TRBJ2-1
AWRLLGEYNEQF
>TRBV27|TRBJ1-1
ASSPTPLGVTEAF
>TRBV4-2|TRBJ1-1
ASSQEGGAF
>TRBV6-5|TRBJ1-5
ASSLRSNQPQH
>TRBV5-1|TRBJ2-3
ASSLFREDTQY
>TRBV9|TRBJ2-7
ASSPKTGQGTYEQY